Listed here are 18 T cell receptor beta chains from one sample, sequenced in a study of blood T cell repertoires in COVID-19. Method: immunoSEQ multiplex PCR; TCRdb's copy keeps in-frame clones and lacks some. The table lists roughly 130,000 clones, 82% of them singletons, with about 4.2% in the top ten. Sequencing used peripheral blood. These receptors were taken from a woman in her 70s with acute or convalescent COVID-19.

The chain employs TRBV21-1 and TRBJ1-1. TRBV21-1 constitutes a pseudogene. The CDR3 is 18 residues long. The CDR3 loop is CASSRGRPRGALNTEAFF. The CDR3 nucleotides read TGTGCCAGCAGCCGGGGGAGGCCACGAGGCGCCTTAAACACTGAAGCTTTCTTT.

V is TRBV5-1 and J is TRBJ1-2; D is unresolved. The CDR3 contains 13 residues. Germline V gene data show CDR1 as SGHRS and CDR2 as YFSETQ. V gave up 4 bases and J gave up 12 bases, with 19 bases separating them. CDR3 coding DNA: TGCGCCAGCAGCCCTGATTCTGAAGCGCGAGACACCTTC. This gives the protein CASSPDSEARDTF.

CDR3 nucleotide sequence: TGTGCCACCAGTGATTTGGGGACAGCTAATGAAAAACTGTTTTTT. Its protein is CATSDLGTANEKLFF. V gene TRBV24-1 combines with J gene TRBJ1-4; 7 nucleotides agree with TRBD1. V dropped 0 bases and J dropped 3; count of bases not matched to a gene: 0. This CDR3 is built from 15 residues. Germline V gene sequence: CDR1 KGHDR, CDR2 SFDVKD.

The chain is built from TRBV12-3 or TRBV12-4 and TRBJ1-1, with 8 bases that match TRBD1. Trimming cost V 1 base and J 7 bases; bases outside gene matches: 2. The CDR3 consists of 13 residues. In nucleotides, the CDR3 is TGTGCCAGCAGTTTAGTCAGGGGGCATGAAGCTTTCTTT. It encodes CASSLVRGHEAFF.

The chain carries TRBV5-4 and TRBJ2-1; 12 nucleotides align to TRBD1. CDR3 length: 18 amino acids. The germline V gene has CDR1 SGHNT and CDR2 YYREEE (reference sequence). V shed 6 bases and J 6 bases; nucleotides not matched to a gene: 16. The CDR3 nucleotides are TGTGCCAGCACAAATCCCCAAAGGGGGACAGGGGGCTTCAATGAGCAGTTCTTC. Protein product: CASTNPQRGTGGFNEQFF.

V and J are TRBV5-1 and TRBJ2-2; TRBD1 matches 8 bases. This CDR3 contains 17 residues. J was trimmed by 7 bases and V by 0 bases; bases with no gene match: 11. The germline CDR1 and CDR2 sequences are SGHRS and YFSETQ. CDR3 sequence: CASSLVGRTGIGGELFF. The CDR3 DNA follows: TGCGCCAGCAGCTTGGTGGGTCGGACAGGGATTGGCGGGGAGCTGTTTTTT.

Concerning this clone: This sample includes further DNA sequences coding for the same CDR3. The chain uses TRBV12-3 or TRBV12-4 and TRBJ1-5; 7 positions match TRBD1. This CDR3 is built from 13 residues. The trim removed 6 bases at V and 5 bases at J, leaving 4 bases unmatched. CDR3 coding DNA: TGTGCCAGCAGCCGGGACAGTTATCAGCCCCAGCATTTT. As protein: CASSRDSYQPQHF.

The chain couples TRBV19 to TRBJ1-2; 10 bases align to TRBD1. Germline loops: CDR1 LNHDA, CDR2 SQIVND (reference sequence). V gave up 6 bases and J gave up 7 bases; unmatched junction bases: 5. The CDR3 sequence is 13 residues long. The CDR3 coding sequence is TGTGCCAGTAGGACAGGGGGCGCATTTGGCTACACCTTC. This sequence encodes CASRTGGAFGYTF.

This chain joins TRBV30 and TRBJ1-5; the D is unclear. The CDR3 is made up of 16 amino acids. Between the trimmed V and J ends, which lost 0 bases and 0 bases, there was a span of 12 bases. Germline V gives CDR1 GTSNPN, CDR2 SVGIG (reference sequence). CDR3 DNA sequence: TGTGCCTGGAGTGTACGAGGCGGAATTAGCAATCAGCCCCAGCATTTT. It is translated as CAWSVRGGISNQPQHF.

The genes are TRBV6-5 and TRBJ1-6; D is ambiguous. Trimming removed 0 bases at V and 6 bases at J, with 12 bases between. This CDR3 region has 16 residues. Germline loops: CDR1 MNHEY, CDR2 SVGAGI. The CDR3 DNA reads TGTGCCAGCAGTTACTCGAGGGCATGGGGTAATTCACCCCTCCACTTT. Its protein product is CASSYSRAWGNSPLHF.

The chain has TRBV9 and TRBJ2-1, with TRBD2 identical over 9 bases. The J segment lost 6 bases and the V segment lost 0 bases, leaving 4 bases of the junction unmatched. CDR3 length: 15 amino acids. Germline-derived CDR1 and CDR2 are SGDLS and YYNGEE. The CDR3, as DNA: TGTGCCAGCAGCGTAGGCGGGGGGGCCGGCAATGAGCAGTTCTTC. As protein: CASSVGGGAGNEQFF.

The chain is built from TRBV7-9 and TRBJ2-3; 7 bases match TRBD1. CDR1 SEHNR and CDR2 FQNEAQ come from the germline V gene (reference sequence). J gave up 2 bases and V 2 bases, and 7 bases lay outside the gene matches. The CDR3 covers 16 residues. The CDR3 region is CASSLLTGPATDTQYF. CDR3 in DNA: TGTGCCAGCAGCTTATTGACAGGGCCAGCCACAGATACGCAGTATTTT.

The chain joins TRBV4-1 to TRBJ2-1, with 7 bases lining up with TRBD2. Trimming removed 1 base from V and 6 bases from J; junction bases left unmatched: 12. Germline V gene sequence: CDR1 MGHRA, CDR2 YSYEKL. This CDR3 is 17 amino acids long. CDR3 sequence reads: CASSQGPLGRGTNEQFF. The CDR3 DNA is TGCGCCAGCAGCCAAGGCCCCCTAGGGCGGGGGACCAATGAGCAGTTCTTC.

The CDR3 here is CASTPEKEGSGANVLTF. The CDR3 region has the DNA TGTGCCAGCACTCCGGAAAAAGAGGGATCTGGGGCCAACGTCCTGACTTTC. The chain couples TRBV18 to TRBJ2-6, with a weak D call TRBD2 (5 bases). There are 17 residues in the CDR3. V was shortened by 8 bases and J by 1 base, with 18 bases between the two germline ends. CDR1 is KGHSH, CDR2 LQKENI, per germline.

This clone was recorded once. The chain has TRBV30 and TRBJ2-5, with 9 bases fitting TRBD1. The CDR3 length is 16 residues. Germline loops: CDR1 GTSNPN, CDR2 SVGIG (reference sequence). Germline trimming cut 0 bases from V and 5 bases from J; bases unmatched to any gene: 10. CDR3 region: CAWSVPPGQGGETQYF. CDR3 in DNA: TGTGCCTGGAGTGTACCCCCGGGACAGGGTGGGGAGACCCAGTACTTC.

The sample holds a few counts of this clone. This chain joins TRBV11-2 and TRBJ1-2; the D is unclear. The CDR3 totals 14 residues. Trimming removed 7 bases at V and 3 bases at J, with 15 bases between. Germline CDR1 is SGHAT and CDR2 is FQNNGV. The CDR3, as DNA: TGTGCCAGCACCCGTGTGGTTCAGGACTATGGCTACACCTTC. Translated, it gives CASTRVVQDYGYTF.

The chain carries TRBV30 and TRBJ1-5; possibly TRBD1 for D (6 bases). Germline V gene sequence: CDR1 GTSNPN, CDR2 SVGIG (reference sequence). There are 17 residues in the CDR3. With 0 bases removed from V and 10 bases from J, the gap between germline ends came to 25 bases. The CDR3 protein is CAWSVGEQGGLSLPQHF. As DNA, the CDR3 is TGTGCCTGGAGTGTAGGGGAACAGGGTGGGCTATCTCTTCCCCAGCATTTT. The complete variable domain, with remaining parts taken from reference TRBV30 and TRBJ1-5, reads SQTIHQWPATLVQPVGSPLSLECTVEGTSNPNLYWYRQAAGRGLQLLFYSVGIGQISSEVPQNLSASRPQDRQFILSSKKLLLSDSGFYLCAWSVGEQGGLSLPQHFGDGTRLSIL.

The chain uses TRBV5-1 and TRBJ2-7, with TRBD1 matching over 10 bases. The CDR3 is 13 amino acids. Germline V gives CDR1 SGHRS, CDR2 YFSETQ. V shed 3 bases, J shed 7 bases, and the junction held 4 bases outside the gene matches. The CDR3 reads CASSSGTGAEQYF. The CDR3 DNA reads TGCGCCAGCAGCTCCGGGACAGGGGCGGAGCAGTACTTC.